The 14 T cell receptor beta chains reported below all come from one sample, sequenced in a study of T cell responses to AZD1222 COVID-19 vaccine. Clones were sequenced by immunoSEQ multiplex PCR, and TCRdb holds only the in-frame ones, with some missing. Of 130,000 to 150,000 clones listed, approximately 94% are singletons. Sequences were derived from peripheral blood, sampled on day 0 of AZD1222 vaccination. The receptor set was obtained from an adult in good health.

This chain links TRBV3-1 (or the pseudogene TRBV3-2) with TRBJ1-2, with no clear D. Germline V gene data show CDR1 as LGHDT and CDR2 as YNNKEL (reference sequence). CDR3 length: 12 amino acids. Trimming removed 1 base from V and 4 bases from J, with 4 bases in between. CDR3 in amino acids: CASSQVSYGYTF. In nucleotides, the CDR3 is TGTGCCAGCAGCCAAGTCTCCTATGGCTACACCTTC.

The V gene is TRBV12-3 or TRBV12-4, the J gene TRBJ1-3, with D possibly matching TRBD1 (5 bases). The CDR3 has 13 residues. V gave up 3 bases and J gave up 6 bases, with 9 bases separating them. CDR3 protein: CASSFEGTNTIYF. The CDR3 region has the DNA TGTGCCAGCAGTTTTGAGGGGACAAACACCATATATTTT.

This clone was counted a single time. The chain employs TRBV6-1 and TRBJ2-3; D gene unclear. V was cut by 2 bases and J by 7 bases, with 16 bases left in between. This CDR3 spans 15 amino acids. Germline V lookup: CDR1 MNHNS, CDR2 SASEGT. The CDR3 loop reads CASSETSTGRNTQYF. The CDR3 DNA follows: TGTGCCAGCAGTGAAACCAGCACGGGTCGGAATACGCAGTATTTT.

J is TRBJ1-4 and V is TRBV7-2; D not resolved. Germline lookup yields CDR1 SGHTA and CDR2 FQGNSA. This CDR3 comprises 12 residues. Between the trimmed V and J ends, which lost 1 base and 7 bases, there was a span of 4 bases. The CDR3 nucleotides are TGTGCCAGCAGCTTAGGCCGTGAAAAACTGTTTTTT. It is translated as CASSLGREKLFF. Full variable domain (rest looked up from reference TRBV7-2 and TRBJ1-4): GAGVSQSPSNKVTEKGKDVELRCDPISGHTALYWYRQSLGQGLEFLIYFQGNSAPDKSGLPSDRFSAERTGGSVSTLTIQRTQQEDSAVYLCASSLGREKLFFGSGTQLSVL.

The V call is TRBV27, the J call TRBJ2-7, with D uncertain. This CDR3 contains 13 residues. V lost 10 bases, J lost 1 base, and 14 bases lay in between. CDR1 MNHEY and CDR2 SMNVEV come from the germline V gene (reference sequence). DNA of the CDR3: TGTGCCACCAGGCCCCTACCTTCCTACGAGCAGTACTTC. Amino acid sequence: CATRPLPSYEQYF.

This chain connects TRBV7-2 to TRBJ2-5; 9 nucleotides match TRBD2. This CDR3 region has 17 residues. CDR1 SGHTA and CDR2 FQGNSA come from the germline V gene. Germline trimming cut 5 bases from V and 2 bases from J; bases unmatched to any gene: 12. The CDR3 DNA reads TGTGCCAGCAGCCCCTCAGGGAGCGGGAGGTCTCAAGAGACCCAGTACTTC. As protein: CASSPSGSGRSQETQYF.

This chain joins TRBV5-1 and TRBJ1-6, with D perhaps matching TRBD1 (6 bases). Germline V gene data show CDR1 as SGHRS and CDR2 as YFSETQ. V was clipped by 4 bases and J by 6 bases, with 17 bases between them. The CDR3 is 16 amino acids. The chain's CDR3 is CASSTNTGIGNSPLHF. DNA for the CDR3: TGCGCCAGCAGCACGAACACAGGGATCGGTAATTCACCCCTCCACTTT.

The V and J genes are TRBV3-1 (or the pseudogene TRBV3-2) and TRBJ2-1; possible D gene TRBD2, 6 bases. The germline V and J ends were trimmed by 2 bases and 0 bases, with 8 bases remaining between them. The CDR3 totals 15 residues. The V gene's germline CDR1 is LGHDT and CDR2 YNNKEL (reference sequence). Here the CDR3 DNA reads TGTGCCAGCAGCCAATGGGGGGTCTCCTACAATGAGCAGTTCTTC. It codes for CASSQWGVSYNEQFF.

This sequence joins TRBV6-6 and TRBJ2-7; TRBD2 agrees at 12 bases. CDR3 length: 19 amino acids. Germline V gene data show CDR1 as MNHNY and CDR2 as SVGAGI (reference sequence). V was clipped by 5 bases and J by 1 base; unmatched bases: 15. As DNA, the CDR3 is TGTGCCAGCAGTCCTAAGTTGGGGCTAGCGGGAGGGCCTTCCTACGAGCAGTACTTC. This encodes CASSPKLGLAGGPSYEQYF.

In this sample, this clone turned up once. The CDR3 DNA sequence: TGTGCCAGCAGTGAATTTGCAGGAGGCTATGGCTACACCTTC. Its translation: CASSEFAGGYGYTF. V and J are TRBV2 and TRBJ1-2; D is ambiguous. The CDR3 consists of 14 residues. The ends were cut back, 2 bases at V and 4 bases at J, with 11 bases in the middle. Germline CDR1 reads SNHLY; CDR2 reads FYNNEI.

The V gene is TRBV28, the J gene TRBJ1-5; unclear D gene. The germline V gene encodes CDR1 MDHEN and CDR2 SYDVKM. Trimming cost V 3 bases and J 4 bases, with 4 bases left between them. CDR3 length: 12 residues. CDR3 sequence reads: CASSFLNQPQHF. The CDR3 bases are TGTGCCAGCAGTTTCCTGAATCAGCCCCAGCATTTT.

This chain links TRBV11-2 with TRBJ1-1; D gene ambiguous. With 1 base removed from V and 5 bases from J, the gap between germline ends came to 17 bases. Germline V lookup: CDR1 SGHAT, CDR2 FQNNGV. The CDR3 is 16 residues long. CDR3 in DNA: TGTGCCAGCAGCTTAGTCGGGCTGGGGATAGGGACTGAAGCTTTCTTT. Amino acids: CASSLVGLGIGTEAFF. The full variable domain, in which reference TRBV11-2 and TRBJ1-1 provide the parts outside the CDR3, is EAGVAQSPRYKIIEKRQSVAFWCNPISGHATLYWYQQILGQGPKLLIQFQNNGVVDDSQLPKDRFSAERLKGVDSTLKIQPAKLEDSAVYLCASSLVGLGIGTEAFFGQGTRLTVV.

V is TRBV5-4 and J is TRBJ2-3; the D is unclear. The CDR3 loop spans 12 amino acids. The V and J ends lost 0 bases and 10 bases respectively, with 9 bases between them. CDR1 is SGHNT, CDR2 YYREEE, per germline (reference sequence). The CDR3 protein is CASSLGLSSQYF. CDR3 sequence (DNA): TGTGCCAGCAGCTTGGGTCTTTCGTCGCAGTATTTT.

CDR3 sequence reads: CASSVGMSSYEQYF. CDR3 nucleotides: TGTGCCAGCAGCGTGGGGATGAGCTCCTACGAGCAGTACTTC. This chain uses TRBV9 with TRBJ2-7, with D hard to call. Per germline, CDR1 SGDLS and CDR2 YYNGEE. V gave up 2 bases and J gave up 0 bases, with 9 bases separating them. This CDR3 is 14 amino acids long.